A selection of T cell receptor beta chains follows, all from one sample in a study of radiotherapy plus CTLA-4 blockade in lung cancer. The table came from immunoSEQ multiplex PCR; TCRdb's copy has only in-frame clones and leaves some out. The data hold tens of thousands of clones, with roughly three quarters observed a single time. The sequenced sample was peripheral blood, obtained from a patient treated with radiotherapy plus ipilimumab. The receptors come from a human donor with non-small cell lung cancer whose response to radiotherapy plus ipilimumab could not be evaluated. The CDR3 runs from the conserved cysteine through the conserved F or W. D genes are given only for firm matches. Not all rows give a size; the values are once, few, many and, for expanded clones, a class.

len	abundance	v_gene	d_gene	j_gene	CDR3nt	CDR3aa
13	-	TRBV18	TRBD1	TRBJ2-5	TGTGCCAGCTCCCAGGGACAGGGCGAGACCCAGTACTTC	CASSQGQGETQYF
15	few	TRBV4-1	TRBD1	TRBJ1-4	TGCGCCAGCAGCCAAGATGGCAGGGGGGTGCAAAAACTGTTTTTT	CASSQDGRGVQKLFF
12	-	TRBV7-9	-	TRBJ1-2	TGTGCCAGCAGCCCCGAGACAGGCGGCTACACCTTC	CASSPETGGYTF
13	-	TRBV30	TRBD1	TRBJ1-1	TGTGCCTGGAGTACCCGGACAGGGGGGGAAGCTTTCTTT	CAWSTRTGGEAFF
15	once	TRBV6-4	TRBD2	TRBJ2-5	TGTGCCAGCAGTGCCGGGACTAGCGGGGGAGAGACCCAGTACTTC	CASSAGTSGGETQYF
14	few	TRBV15	-	TRBJ2-4	TGTGCCACCAGTATGGGGGGTGAAGGAAACATTCAGTACTTC	CATSMGGEGNIQYF
15	-	TRBV28	TRBD1	TRBJ1-4	TGTGCCAGCAGTCTAGGGACAGGCGGAGGGGAAAAACTGTTTTTT	CASSLGTGGGEKLFF
17	once	TRBV10-2	-	TRBJ1-2	TGCGCCAGCAGTGACGCCCGAAACAGGGCCCATAACTATGGCTACACCTTC	CASSDARNRAHNYGYTF
16	-	TRBV2	TRBD1	TRBJ1-6	TGTGCCAGACAACCAGAGGGGACAGGGGGTAATTCACCCCTCCACTTT	CARQPEGTGGNSPLHF
15	-	TRBV19	-	TRBJ2-3	TGTGCCAGTAGTGCTCGAGGGGGTAGCACAGATACGCAGTATTTT	CASSARGGSTDTQYF
15	-	TRBV16	-	TRBJ1-1	TGTGCCAGCAGCCAATCGAGACAGGCCGGGACTGAAGCTTTCTTT	CASSQSRQAGTEAFF
14	-	TRBV19	TRBD1	TRBJ1-1	TGTGCCAGCAGGGCGGGACAGGGTTTGACTGAAGCTTTCTTT	CASRAGQGLTEAFF
13	once	TRBV4-3	-	TRBJ1-4	TGCGCCAGCAGCTCCCGCAGGGGTGAAAAACTGTTTTTT	CASSSRRGEKLFF
13	few	TRBV28	-	TRBJ1-5	TGTGCCAGCAGTCTAGGACAGAGCCAGCCCCAGCATTTT	CASSLGQSQPQHF
15	once	TRBV28	TRBD1	TRBJ1-5	TGTGCCAGCCGTTATACAGGGGGCTACAATCAGCCCCAGCATTTT	CASRYTGGYNQPQHF
14	-	TRBV7-8	TRBD1	TRBJ2-7	TGTGCCAGCAGCTGGGACAGGAGTTCCTACGAGCAGTACTTC	CASSWDRSSYEQYF
15	-	TRBV6-5	-	TRBJ1-1	TGTGCCAGCAGTTACCTTGGCCGTTTAAACACTGAAGCTTTCTTT	CASSYLGRLNTEAFF
15	-	TRBV9	-	TRBJ2-2	TGTGCCAGCAGCCCGACGAGCAGGGGAACCGGGGAGCTGTTTTTT	CASSPTSRGTGELFF
14	-	TRBV7-2	TRBD1	TRBJ2-5	TGTGCCAGCAGCTTAAGGGACAGCTTAGAGACCCAGTACTTC	CASSLRDSLETQYF
15	-	TRBV28	TRBD1	TRBJ1-5	TGTGCCAGTCTCCGGGACAGGGGAACGAGACAGCCCCAGCATTTT	CASLRDRGTRQPQHF
14	once	TRBV27	-	TRBJ2-7	TGTGCCAGCAGTTTAACAGGGCTTAAGTACGAGCAGTACTTC	CASSLTGLKYEQYF
14	few	TRBV6-6	-	TRBJ1-3	TGTGCCAGCAGTTACGGGGAGGCCGGAAACACCATATATTTT	CASSYGEAGNTIYF
18	-	TRBV7-8	-	TRBJ1-6	TGTGCCAGCAGCTTATTTCCGAACAGGGCTTCCTATAATTCACCCCTCCACTTT	CASSLFPNRASYNSPLHF
16	-	TRBV21-1	-	TRBJ2-5	TGTGCCAGCAGCAAAGGTACGCAGGGGGCGCGGGAGACCCAGTACTTC	CASSKGTQGARETQYF
16	few	TRBV4-2	-	TRBJ2-7	TGTGCCAGCAGCCAAGCAGCAACAGGGATAGCCTACGAGCAGTACTTC	CASSQAATGIAYEQYF
12	-	TRBV9	-	TRBJ2-5	TGTGCCAGCAGCGTCGACAAAGAGACCCAGTACTTC	CASSVDKETQYF
13	-	TRBV9	-	TRBJ1-5	TGTGCCAGCAGCGTGAACAGTTATCAGCCCCAGCATTTT	CASSVNSYQPQHF
13	-	TRBV28	TRBD1	TRBJ1-1	TGTGCCAGCAGGGGGACAGGGGGCACTGAAGCTTTCTTT	CASRGTGGTEAFF
13	-	TRBV30	TRBD1	TRBJ2-7	TGTGCCTGGAGTCAGGGACAGGGAGTCAAGCAGTACTTC	CAWSQGQGVKQYF
17	-	TRBV4-1	TRBD1	TRBJ2-7	TGCGCCAGCAGCCAAATAAACAGGGGGCGAGTAGTCTACGAGCAGTACTTC	CASSQINRGRVVYEQYF
12	-	TRBV7-2	-	TRBJ2-5	TGTGCCAGCAGCCCCCCGGGTGGTGGCCAGTACTTC	CASSPPGGGQYF
16	-	TRBV30	TRBD1	TRBJ1-1	TGTGCCTGGAGTGCCCAACCCCGGACAGGGTTGACTGAAGCTTTCTTT	CAWSAQPRTGLTEAFF
14	-	TRBV7-2	TRBD2	TRBJ2-7	TGTGCCAGCAGCTTAGCTAGCGGGGAAGGCGAGCAGTACTTC	CASSLASGEGEQYF
16	-	TRBV15	-	TRBJ1-5	TGTGCCACCAGCAGAGATGCCCAAGCAGGTAATCAGCCCCAGCATTTT	CATSRDAQAGNQPQHF
19	-	TRBV13	TRBD2	TRBJ2-7	TGTGCCAGCAGCAAAGAGGGCTCGGGGCGGGGGGCCGGTCACTACGAGCAGTACTTC	CASSKEGSGRGAGHYEQYF
15	-	TRBV4-2	-	TRBJ1-2	TGTGCCAGCAGCCAAGAAGAGGGAATGGACTATGGCTACACCTTC	CASSQEEGMDYGYTF
14	-	TRBV5-1	-	TRBJ2-7	TGCGCCAGCAGCGGAGGAGGACAGAGCTACGAGCAGTACTTC	CASSGGGQSYEQYF
14	-	TRBV9	-	TRBJ2-3	TGTGCCAGCAGCGTAGGGGCAGGTACAGATACGCAGTATTTT	CASSVGAGTDTQYF
14	-	TRBV6-4	TRBD1	TRBJ1-2	TGTGCCAGCAGCCGGGGACAGGGGGCTAGCGGCTACACCTTC	CASSRGQGASGYTF
14	-	TRBV6-5	-	TRBJ1-1	TGTGCCAGCAGTGCTCCCGGGTGGAACACTGAAGCTTTCTTT	CASSAPGWNTEAFF
17	-	TRBV5-6	TRBD1	TRBJ1-1	TGTGCCAGCAGCTTGATGGGACAGGGTGGAGGGGGCACTGAAGCTTTCTTT	CASSLMGQGGGGTEAFF
13	-	TRBV28	TRBD1	TRBJ1-4	TGTGCCGAGCAGGGACAGGGAGGAGAAAAACTGTTTTTT	CAEQGQGGEKLFF
16	-	TRBV30	-	TRBJ2-7	TGTGCCTGGAGTACTCACACGGGACTCCTCTACCCCGAGCAGTACTTC	CAWSTHTGLLYPEQYF
15	-	TRBV30	-	TRBJ1-2	TGTGCCTGGAGTGTACCGGACTTTGCGAATTATGGCTACACCTTT	CAWSVPDFANYGYTF
16	-	TRBV28	-	TRBJ1-5	TGTGCCAGCAGTTTCCCGGGGATTCTTAGCAATCAGCCCCAGCATTTT	CASSFPGILSNQPQHF
14	few	TRBV19	-	TRBJ2-7	TGTGCCAGTAGCCCTCACGGTTTGGCCTACGAGCAGTACTTC	CASSPHGLAYEQYF
14	-	TRBV28	TRBD2	TRBJ2-7	TGTGCCAGCAGGCCGGGACTAGCGATCTACGAGCAGTACTTC	CASRPGLAIYEQYF
18	-	TRBV29-1	TRBD2	TRBJ2-1	TGCAGCGTGAGGACTAGCGGGGGGGCAAAGAGCTCCTACAATGAGCAGTTCTTC	CSVRTSGGAKSSYNEQFF
14	medium-sized	TRBV19	TRBD1	TRBJ1-2	TGTGCCAGTAGTACATACAGGGGGCAATATGGCTACACCTTC	CASSTYRGQYGYTF
15	medium-sized	TRBV7-2	TRBD1	TRBJ1-3	TGTGCCAGCAGCTCTAGGACAGGCCTTGGAAACACCATATATTTT	CASSSRTGLGNTIYF